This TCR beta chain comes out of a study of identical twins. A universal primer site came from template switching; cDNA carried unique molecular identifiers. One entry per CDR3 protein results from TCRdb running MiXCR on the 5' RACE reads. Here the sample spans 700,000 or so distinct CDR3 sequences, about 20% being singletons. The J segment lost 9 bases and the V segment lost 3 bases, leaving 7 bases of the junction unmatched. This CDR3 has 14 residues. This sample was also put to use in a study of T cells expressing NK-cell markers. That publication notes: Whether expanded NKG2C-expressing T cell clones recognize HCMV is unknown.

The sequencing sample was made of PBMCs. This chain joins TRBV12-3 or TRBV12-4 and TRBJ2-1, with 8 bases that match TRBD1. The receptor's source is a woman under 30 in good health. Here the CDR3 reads CASSLDRDIGEQFF. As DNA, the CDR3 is TGTGCCAGCAGTTTGGACAGGGATATCGGTGAGCAGTTCTTC.